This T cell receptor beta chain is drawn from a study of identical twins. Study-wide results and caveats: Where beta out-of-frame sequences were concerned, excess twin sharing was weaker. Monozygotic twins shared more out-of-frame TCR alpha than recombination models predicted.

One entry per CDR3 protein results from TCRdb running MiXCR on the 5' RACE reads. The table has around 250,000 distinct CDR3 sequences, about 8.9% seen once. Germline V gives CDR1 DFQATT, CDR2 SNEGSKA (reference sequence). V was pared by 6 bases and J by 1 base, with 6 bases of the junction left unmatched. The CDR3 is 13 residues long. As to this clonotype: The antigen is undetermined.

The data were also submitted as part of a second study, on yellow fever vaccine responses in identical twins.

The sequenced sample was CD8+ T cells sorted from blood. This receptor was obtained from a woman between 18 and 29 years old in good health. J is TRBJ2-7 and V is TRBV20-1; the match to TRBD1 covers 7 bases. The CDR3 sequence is CSALTGESYEQYF. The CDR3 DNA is TGCAGTGCACTAACAGGGGAGTCCTACGAGCAGTACTTC.